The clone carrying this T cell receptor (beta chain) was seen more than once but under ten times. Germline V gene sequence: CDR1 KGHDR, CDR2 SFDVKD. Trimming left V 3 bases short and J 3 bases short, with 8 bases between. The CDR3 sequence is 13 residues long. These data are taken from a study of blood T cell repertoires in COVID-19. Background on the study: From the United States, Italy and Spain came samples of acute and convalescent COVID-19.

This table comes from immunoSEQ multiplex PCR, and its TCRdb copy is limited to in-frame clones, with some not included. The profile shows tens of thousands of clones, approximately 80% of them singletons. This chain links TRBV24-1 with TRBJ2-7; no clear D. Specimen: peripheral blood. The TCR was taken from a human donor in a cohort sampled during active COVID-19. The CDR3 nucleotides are TGTGCCACCAGTGATCCGGTGAACTACGAGCAGTACTTC. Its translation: CATSDPVNYEQYF.